What follows is one T cell receptor beta chain and its context. Its antigen is unknown. These data come from a study of T cell repertoires in cytomegalovirus infection. Turning to the study itself: Newly reported HLA-C-restricted and thoroughly characterized HLA-B-restricted CMV epitopes were employed. Indications of both CMV infection and matching HLA type were provided by public TCR beta signatures. Study-level points and caveats: HLA-C-restricted CMV clonotypes gave the most frequent clonotype in two of eight donors. The cumulative frequency of public TCR beta families distinguished individuals who carried CMV together with the relevant HLA.

MiXCR, applied by TCRdb to the reads, yields one record per CDR3 protein. The sample yields 550,000 to 850,000 distinct CDR3 sequences, around 32% seen once. Here the sequenced sample was cultured PBMCs, taken from culture after CMV antigen stimulation. The clonotype originates from a human donor in good health (CMV status not recorded). Some clones in this sample may be carry-over from other donors' samples.

CDR3 residues: CASSPRTGRETQYF. The CDR3 DNA reads as TGTGCCAGCAGCCCCAGGACAGGTCGAGAGACCCAGTACTTC. The gene calls are TRBV7-6 and TRBJ2-5; 7 bases match TRBD1. CDR1 and CDR2 (germline): SGHVS, FNYEAQ. The CDR3 is 14 residues long. Losses at the gene ends were 5 bases for V and 4 bases for J; bases not matched to a gene: 7.